This note documents a single T cell receptor beta chain sequence. Single viable CD3+CD4+CD8-CD45RO+ cells were sorted as the memory CD4+ T cells. The entry originates in a study of memory CD4+ T cells and cytomegalovirus serostatus. Profiling relied on immunoSEQ multiplex PCR, and the TCRdb table lists in-frame clones only, not all of them. The table lists around 53,000 clones, around 85% of them singletons. V lost 3 bases and J 7 bases, leaving 10 bases between the germline ends. Germline values: CDR1 LNHDA, CDR2 SQIVND (reference sequence). This CDR3 is built from 13 residues. The clonotype comes from an adult in good health and CMV-seronegative. Sequenced material: memory CD4+ T cells from blood. The chain is built from TRBV19 and TRBJ2-1; maybe TRBD2 (5 bases). The CDR3 loop reads CASSMRPGNEQFF. The CDR3 coding sequence is TGTGCCAGTAGTATGAGGCCGGGGAATGAGCAGTTCTTC.